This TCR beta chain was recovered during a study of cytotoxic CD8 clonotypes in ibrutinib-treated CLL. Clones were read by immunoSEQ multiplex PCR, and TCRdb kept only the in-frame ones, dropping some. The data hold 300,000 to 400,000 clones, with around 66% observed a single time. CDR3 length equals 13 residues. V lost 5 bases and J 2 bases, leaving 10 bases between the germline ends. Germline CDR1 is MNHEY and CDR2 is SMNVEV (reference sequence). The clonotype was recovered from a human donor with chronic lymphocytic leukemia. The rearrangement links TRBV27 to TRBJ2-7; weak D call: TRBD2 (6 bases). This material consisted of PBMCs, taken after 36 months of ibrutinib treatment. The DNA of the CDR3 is TGTGCCAGCAGTAAAGGCGGGACCTACGAGCAGTACTTC. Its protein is CASSKGGTYEQYF.